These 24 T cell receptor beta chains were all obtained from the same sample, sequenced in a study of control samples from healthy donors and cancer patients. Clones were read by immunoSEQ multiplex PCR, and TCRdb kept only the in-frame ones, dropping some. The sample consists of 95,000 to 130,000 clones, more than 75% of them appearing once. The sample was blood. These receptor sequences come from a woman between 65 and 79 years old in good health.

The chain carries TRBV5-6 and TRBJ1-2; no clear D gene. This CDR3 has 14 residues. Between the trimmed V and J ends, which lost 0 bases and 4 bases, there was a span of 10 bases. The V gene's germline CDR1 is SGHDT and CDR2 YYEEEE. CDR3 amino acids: CASSLGSRSYGYTF. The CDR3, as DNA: TGTGCCAGCAGCTTGGGGTCACGAAGCTATGGCTACACCTTC.

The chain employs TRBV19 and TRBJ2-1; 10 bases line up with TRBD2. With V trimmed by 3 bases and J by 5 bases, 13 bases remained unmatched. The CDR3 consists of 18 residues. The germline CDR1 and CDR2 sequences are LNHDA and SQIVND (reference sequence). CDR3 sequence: CASSMKSVRLAGDNEQFF. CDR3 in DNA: TGTGCCAGTAGTATGAAGTCGGTCAGACTAGCGGGTGACAATGAGCAGTTCTTC.

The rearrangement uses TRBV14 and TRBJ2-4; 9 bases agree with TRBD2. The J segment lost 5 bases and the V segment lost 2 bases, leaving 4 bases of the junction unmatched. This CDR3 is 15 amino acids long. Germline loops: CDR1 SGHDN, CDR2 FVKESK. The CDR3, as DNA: TGTGCCAGCAGCCAAATGACTAGCGGACAAAACATTCAGTACTTC. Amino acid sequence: CASSQMTSGQNIQYF.

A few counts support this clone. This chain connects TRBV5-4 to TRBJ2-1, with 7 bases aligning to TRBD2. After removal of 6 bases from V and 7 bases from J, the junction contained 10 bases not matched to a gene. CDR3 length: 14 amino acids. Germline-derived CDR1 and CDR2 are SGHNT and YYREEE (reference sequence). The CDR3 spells CASTTSGLTNEQFF. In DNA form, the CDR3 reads TGTGCCAGCACAACCTCGGGACTAACAAATGAGCAGTTCTTC.

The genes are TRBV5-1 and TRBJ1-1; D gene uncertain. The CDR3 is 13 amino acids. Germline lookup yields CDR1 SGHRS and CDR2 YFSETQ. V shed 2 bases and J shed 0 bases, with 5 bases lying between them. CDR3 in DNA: TGCGCCAGCAGCTTTTTTATGAACACTGAAGCTTTCTTT. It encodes CASSFFMNTEAFF.

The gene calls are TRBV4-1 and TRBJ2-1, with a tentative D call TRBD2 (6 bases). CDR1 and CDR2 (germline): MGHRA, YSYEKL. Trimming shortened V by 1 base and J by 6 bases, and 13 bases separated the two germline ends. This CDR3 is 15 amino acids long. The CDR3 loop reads CASSQVLAHPNEQFF. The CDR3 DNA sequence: TGCGCCAGCAGCCAAGTTCTAGCGCACCCCAATGAGCAGTTCTTC.

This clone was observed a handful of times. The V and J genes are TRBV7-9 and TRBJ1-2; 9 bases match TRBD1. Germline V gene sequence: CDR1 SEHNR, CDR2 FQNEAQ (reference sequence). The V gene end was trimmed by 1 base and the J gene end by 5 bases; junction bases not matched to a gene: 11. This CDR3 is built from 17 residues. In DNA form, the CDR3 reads TGTGCCAGCAGCTTAGGGTTAACAGGGGGCGCGAGGTATGGCTACACCTTC. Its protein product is CASSLGLTGGARYGYTF.

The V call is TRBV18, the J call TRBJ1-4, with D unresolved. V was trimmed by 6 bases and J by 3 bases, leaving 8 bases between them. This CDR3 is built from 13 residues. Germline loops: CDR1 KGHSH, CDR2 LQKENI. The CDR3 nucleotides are TGTGCCAGCTCCAGGTCGCCTAATGAAAAACTGTTTTTT. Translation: CASSRSPNEKLFF.

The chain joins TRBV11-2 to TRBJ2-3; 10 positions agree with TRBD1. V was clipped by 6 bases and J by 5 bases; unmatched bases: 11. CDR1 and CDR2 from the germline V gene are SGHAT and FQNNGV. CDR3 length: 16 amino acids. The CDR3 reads CASSPGDRGRRDTQYF. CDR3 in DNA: TGTGCCAGCAGTCCGGGAGACAGGGGGCGAAGAGATACGCAGTATTTT. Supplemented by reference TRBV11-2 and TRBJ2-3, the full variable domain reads EAGVAQSPRYKIIEKRQSVAFWCNPISGHATLYWYQQILGQGPKLLIQFQNNGVVDDSQLPKDRFSAERLKGVDSTLKIQPAKLEDSAVYLCASSPGDRGRRDTQYFGPGTRLTVL.

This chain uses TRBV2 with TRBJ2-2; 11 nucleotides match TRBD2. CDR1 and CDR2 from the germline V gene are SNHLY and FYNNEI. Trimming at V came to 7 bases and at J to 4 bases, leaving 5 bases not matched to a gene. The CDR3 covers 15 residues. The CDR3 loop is CASTTGLAGTGELFF. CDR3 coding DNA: TGTGCCAGCACGACCGGACTAGCGGGCACCGGGGAGCTGTTTTTT.

In nucleotides, the CDR3 is TGCGCCAGCAGCTTGATACCCACCGAGGCCTATGGCTACACCTTC. Translating gives CASSLIPTEAYGYTF. V and J are TRBV5-1 and TRBJ1-2; no clear D gene. This CDR3 is 15 amino acids long. V gave up 1 base and J gave up 4 bases, with 14 bases separating them. CDR1 and CDR2 from the germline V gene are SGHRS and YFSETQ.

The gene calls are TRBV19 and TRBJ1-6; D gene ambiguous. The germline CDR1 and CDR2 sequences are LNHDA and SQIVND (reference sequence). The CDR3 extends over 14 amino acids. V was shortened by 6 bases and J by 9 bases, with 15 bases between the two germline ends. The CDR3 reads CASSPGGFGSPLHF. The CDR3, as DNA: TGTGCCAGTAGCCCCGGAGGGTTTGGTTCACCCCTCCACTTT.

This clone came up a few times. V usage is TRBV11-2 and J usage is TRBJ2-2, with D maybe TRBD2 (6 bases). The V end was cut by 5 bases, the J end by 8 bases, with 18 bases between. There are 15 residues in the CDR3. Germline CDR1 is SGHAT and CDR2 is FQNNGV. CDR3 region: CASSANGGFLGELFF. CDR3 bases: TGTGCCAGCAGCGCAAATGGAGGGTTTTTAGGGGAGCTGTTTTTT.

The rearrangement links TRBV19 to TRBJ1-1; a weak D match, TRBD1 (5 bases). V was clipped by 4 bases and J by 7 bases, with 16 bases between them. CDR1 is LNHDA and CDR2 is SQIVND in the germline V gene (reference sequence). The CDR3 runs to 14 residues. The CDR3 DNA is TGTGCCAGTAGTAAGACACAAAACCAGGGTGAAGCTTTCTTT. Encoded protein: CASSKTQNQGEAFF. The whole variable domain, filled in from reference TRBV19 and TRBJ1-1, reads DGGITQSPKYLFRKEGQNVTLSCEQNLNHDAMYWYRQDPGQGLRLIYYSQIVNDFQKGDIAEGYSVSREKKESFPLTVTSAQKNPTAFYLCASSKTQNQGEAFFGQGTRLTVV.

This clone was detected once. Here the CDR3 reads CSARDVGEAFF. DNA of the CDR3: TGCAGTGCTAGAGATGTCGGTGAAGCTTTCTTT. This chain uses TRBV20-1 with TRBJ1-1; D ambiguous. Trimming took 0 bases from V and 7 from J, leaving 6 bases between them. This CDR3 spans 11 amino acids. CDR1 and CDR2 from the germline V gene are DFQATT and SNEGSKA (reference sequence).

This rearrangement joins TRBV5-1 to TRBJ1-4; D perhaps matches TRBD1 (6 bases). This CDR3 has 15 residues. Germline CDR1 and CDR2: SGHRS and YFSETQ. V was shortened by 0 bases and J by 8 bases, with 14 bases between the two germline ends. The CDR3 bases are TGCGCCAGCAGCTTGGAGTGGACAGCGGCCGAAAAACTGTTTTTT. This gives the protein CASSLEWTAAEKLFF.

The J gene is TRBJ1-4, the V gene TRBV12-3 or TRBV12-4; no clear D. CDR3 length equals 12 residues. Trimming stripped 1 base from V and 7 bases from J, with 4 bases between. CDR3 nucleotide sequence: TGTGCCAGCAGTTTAGGGATTGAAAAACTGTTTTTT. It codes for CASSLGIEKLFF.

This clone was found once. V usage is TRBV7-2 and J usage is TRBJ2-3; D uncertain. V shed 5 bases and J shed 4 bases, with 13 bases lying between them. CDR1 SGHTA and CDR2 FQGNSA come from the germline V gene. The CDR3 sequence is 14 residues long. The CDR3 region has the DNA TGTGCCAGCAGCCCCCGTTTTATCCCAGATACGCAGTATTTT. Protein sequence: CASSPRFIPDTQYF.

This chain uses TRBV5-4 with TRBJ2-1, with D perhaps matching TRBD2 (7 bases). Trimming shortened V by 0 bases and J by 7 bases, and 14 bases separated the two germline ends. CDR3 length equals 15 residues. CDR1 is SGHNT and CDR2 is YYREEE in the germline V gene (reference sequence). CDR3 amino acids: CASSLGKGGLNEQFF. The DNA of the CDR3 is TGTGCCAGCAGCTTGGGGAAGGGGGGGCTTAATGAGCAGTTCTTC.

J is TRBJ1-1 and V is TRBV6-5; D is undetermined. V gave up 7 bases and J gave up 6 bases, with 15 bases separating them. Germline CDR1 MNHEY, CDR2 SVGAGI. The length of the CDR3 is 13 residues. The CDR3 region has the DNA TGTGCCAGCACTCCGAAGGGAGTTGCTGAAGCTTTCTTT. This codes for CASTPKGVAEAFF.

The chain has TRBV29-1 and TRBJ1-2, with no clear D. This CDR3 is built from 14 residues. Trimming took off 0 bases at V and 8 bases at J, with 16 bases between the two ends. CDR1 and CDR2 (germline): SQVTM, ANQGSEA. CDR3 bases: TGCAGCGTTGAAGATAGTAGGCCCCCGAGAGGCTACACCTTC. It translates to CSVEDSRPPRGYTF.

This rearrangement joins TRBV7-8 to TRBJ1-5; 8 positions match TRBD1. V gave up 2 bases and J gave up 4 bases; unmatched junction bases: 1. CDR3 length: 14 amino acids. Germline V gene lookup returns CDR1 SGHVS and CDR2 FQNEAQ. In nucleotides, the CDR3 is TGTGCCAGCAGCTTAAACAGGGGGAATCAGCCCCAGCATTTT. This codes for CASSLNRGNQPQHF.

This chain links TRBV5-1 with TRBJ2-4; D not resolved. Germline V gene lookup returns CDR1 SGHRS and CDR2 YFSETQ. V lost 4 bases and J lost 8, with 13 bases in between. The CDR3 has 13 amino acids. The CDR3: CASSPSSEHIQYF. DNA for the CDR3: TGCGCCAGCAGCCCATCGTCCGAACACATTCAGTACTTC. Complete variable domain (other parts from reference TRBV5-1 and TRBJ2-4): KAGVTQTPRYLIKTRGQQVTLSCSPISGHRSVSWYQQTPGQGLQFLFEYFSETQRNKGNFPGRFSGRQFSNSRSEMNVSTLELGDSALYLCASSPSSEHIQYFGAGTRLSVL.

The DNA of the CDR3 is TGTGCCAGCAGCTTATTTCAGGGGGGCCAAGAGACCCAGTACTTC. It encodes CASSLFQGGQETQYF. This chain uses TRBV7-6 with TRBJ2-5; perhaps TRBD1 as D (7 bases). V lost 2 bases and J 1 base, leaving 11 bases between the germline ends. Germline V lookup: CDR1 SGHVS, CDR2 FNYEAQ. CDR3 length: 15 residues.